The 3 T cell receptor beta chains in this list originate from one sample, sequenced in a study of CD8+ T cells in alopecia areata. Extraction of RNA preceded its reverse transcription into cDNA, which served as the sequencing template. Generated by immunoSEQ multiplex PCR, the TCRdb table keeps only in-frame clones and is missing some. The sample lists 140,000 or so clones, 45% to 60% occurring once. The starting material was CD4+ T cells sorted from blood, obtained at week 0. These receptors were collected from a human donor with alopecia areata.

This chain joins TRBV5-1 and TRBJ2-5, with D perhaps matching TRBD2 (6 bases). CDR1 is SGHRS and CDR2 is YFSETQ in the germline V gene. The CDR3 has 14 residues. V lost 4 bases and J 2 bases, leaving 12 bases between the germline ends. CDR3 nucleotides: TGCGCCAGCAGCGTCGGGAGAGGGCAAGAGACCCAGTACTTC. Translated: CASSVGRGQETQYF.

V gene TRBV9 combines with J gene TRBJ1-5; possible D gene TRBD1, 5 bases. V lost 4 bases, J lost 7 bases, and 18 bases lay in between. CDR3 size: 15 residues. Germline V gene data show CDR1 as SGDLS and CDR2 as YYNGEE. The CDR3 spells CASSPHGGARQPQHF. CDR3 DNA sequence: TGTGCCAGCAGCCCGCATGGTGGGGCGCGGCAGCCCCAGCATTTT.

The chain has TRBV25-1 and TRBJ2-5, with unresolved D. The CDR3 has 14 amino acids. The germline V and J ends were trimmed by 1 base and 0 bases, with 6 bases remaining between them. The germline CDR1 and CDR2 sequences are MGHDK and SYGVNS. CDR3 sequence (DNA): TGTGCCAGCAGTGAATGGAGAAACCAAGAGACCCAGTACTTC. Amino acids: CASSEWRNQETQYF.